These T cell receptor beta chains were read from a single sample in a study of T cells in localized non-small cell lung cancer. Sequencing used immunoSEQ multiplex PCR; TCRdb keeps in-frame clones, though not all of them. The sample has tens of thousands of clones; 80% are singletons. The sample was peripheral blood, taken before any cancer treatment. These receptors all come from a female donor older than 55 with stage I lung adenocarcinoma. Each CDR3 is given with its conserved first and last residue. D genes are given only for firm matches. Expanded clones are given a class, and other clones once, few, many or no size at all.

cdr3_aa: CASTRNTEAFF
cdr3_nt: TGTGCCAGCACTAGGAACACTGAAGCTTTCTTT
clone_size: once
d_call: -
j_call: TRBJ1-1
v_call: TRBV6-5

cdr3_aa: CASSFSGGEKLFF
cdr3_nt: TGCGCCAGCAGCTTTAGTGGAGGTGAAAAACTGTTTTTT
clone_size: -
d_call: -
j_call: TRBJ1-4
v_call: TRBV5-1

cdr3_aa: CASSSRGGALQGYTF
cdr3_nt: TGTGCCAGCAGTTCAAGGGGGGGGGCGCTTCAAGGCTACACCTTC
clone_size: -
d_call: -
j_call: TRBJ1-2
v_call: TRBV6-5

cdr3_aa: CASSKDSLSYNSPLHF
cdr3_nt: TGTGCCAGTAGTAAGGACAGCTTATCCTATAATTCACCCCTCCACTTT
clone_size: -
d_call: -
j_call: TRBJ1-6
v_call: TRBV19

cdr3_aa: CASSQDWVGTGGHGVSYEQYF
cdr3_nt: TGCGCCAGCAGCCAAGATTGGGTCGGGACAGGGGGTCACGGGGTTTCCTACGAGCAGTACTTC
clone_size: -
d_call: TRBD1
j_call: TRBJ2-7
v_call: TRBV4-3

cdr3_aa: CASSPHGYEQYF
cdr3_nt: TGTGCCAGCTCACCCCACGGATACGAGCAGTACTTC
clone_size: -
d_call: -
j_call: TRBJ2-7
v_call: TRBV18

cdr3_aa: CASSLAPGPRNEQYF
cdr3_nt: TGTGCCAGCAGCTTAGCCCCAGGGCCGAGAAACGAGCAGTACTTC
clone_size: -
d_call: -
j_call: TRBJ2-7
v_call: TRBV7-2

cdr3_aa: CASSQDQGDTQYF
cdr3_nt: TGCGCCAGCAGCCAAGATCAGGGGGATACGCAGTATTTT
clone_size: -
d_call: -
j_call: TRBJ2-3
v_call: TRBV4-1

cdr3_aa: CASSSGQGRSYEQYF
cdr3_nt: TGTGCCAGCAGTTCGGGACAGGGAAGGAGCTACGAGCAGTACTTC
clone_size: once
d_call: TRBD1
j_call: TRBJ2-7
v_call: TRBV6-5

cdr3_aa: CASSLGGALSSYEQYF
cdr3_nt: TGCGCCAGCAGCTTGGGCGGGGCTCTAAGCTCCTACGAGCAGTACTTC
clone_size: -
d_call: -
j_call: TRBJ2-7
v_call: TRBV5-1

cdr3_aa: CASSLTGGSHYEQYF
cdr3_nt: TGTGCCAGCAGCTTGACAGGCGGGAGTCACTACGAGCAGTACTTC
clone_size: -
d_call: TRBD2
j_call: TRBJ2-7
v_call: TRBV5-4

cdr3_aa: CAWMQLDTEAFF
cdr3_nt: TGTGCCTGGATGCAGTTGGACACTGAAGCTTTCTTT
clone_size: few
d_call: -
j_call: TRBJ1-1
v_call: TRBV30

cdr3_aa: CASSLAPGNGYTF
cdr3_nt: TGTGCCAGCAGCTTAGCCCCAGGAAATGGCTACACCTTC
clone_size: once
d_call: -
j_call: TRBJ1-2
v_call: TRBV7-9

cdr3_aa: CASSYTAGAGGYEQYF
cdr3_nt: TGTGCCAGCAGTTACACGGCCGGAGCGGGGGGATACGAGCAGTACTTC
clone_size: -
d_call: TRBD2
j_call: TRBJ2-7
v_call: TRBV27

cdr3_aa: CASSFWASNTEAFF
cdr3_nt: TGTGCCAGCAGTTTTTGGGCATCGAACACTGAAGCTTTCTTT
clone_size: -
d_call: -
j_call: TRBJ1-1
v_call: TRBV28

cdr3_aa: CASSLDLPPLHF
cdr3_nt: TGTGCCAGCAGCTTAGACCTCCCACCCCTCCACTTT
clone_size: -
d_call: -
j_call: TRBJ1-6
v_call: TRBV7-2